The 22 T cell receptor beta chains reported below all come from one sample, sequenced in a study of T cell repertoires in ileal Crohn's disease (dated by TCRdb to the late 2010s). Library construction relied on the immunoSEQ multiplex PCR assay. In TCRdb, the immuneACCESS table is reduced to in-frame sequences with V and J assigned. These tables do not hold every clone; where another copy was compared, an unresolved V gene accounts for under half, and the others remain unexplained. The sample table contains some 10,000 clones; only one count was recorded for about 82% of them. The top ten constitute over 13% of the sample. This specimen's time point label, per the study, means: neoterminal ileum biopsy at postoperative endoscopy, about 6 months after surgery. Sequencing was performed on ileal tissue. All receptors come from an adult with Crohn's disease.

Concerning this clone itself: Other DNA sequences of this sample code for an identical CDR3. V gene TRBV19 combines with J gene TRBJ2-7; D is ambiguous. V was clipped by 2 bases and J by 3 bases, with 8 bases between them. CDR1 is LNHDA and CDR2 is SQIVND in the germline V gene (reference sequence). This CDR3 comprises 13 residues. This chain's CDR3 is CASSINRIYEQYF. DNA for the CDR3: TGTGCCAGTAGTATAAATCGTATCTACGAGCAGTACTTC.

The genes are TRBV4-2 and TRBJ2-3; tentatively, D is TRBD2 (5 bases). The germline gives CDR1 LGHNA, CDR2 YNFKEQ. The CDR3 spans 14 residues. V lost 1 base, J lost 5 bases, and 10 bases lay in between. The CDR3, as DNA: TGTGCCAGCAGCCAAGGGCTAGCTAGAGATACGCAGTATTTT. It is translated as CASSQGLARDTQYF.

The chain links TRBV5-1 to TRBJ1-5; the D gene is possibly TRBD1 (6 bases). Germline loops: CDR1 SGHRS, CDR2 YFSETQ. V was trimmed by 4 bases and J by 3 bases, leaving 11 bases between them. The CDR3 loop spans 14 amino acids. The chain's CDR3 is CASSPGQSNQPQHF. The CDR3 region has the DNA TGCGCCAGCAGCCCTGGACAGTCCAATCAGCCCCAGCATTTT.

This chain joins TRBV19 and TRBJ2-2, with D perhaps matching TRBD2 (6 bases). The germline V gene encodes CDR1 LNHDA and CDR2 SQIVND (reference sequence). The CDR3 contains 13 residues. The CDR3 DNA follows: TGTGCTACCCGGGGACTCAACACCGGGGAGCTGTTTTTT. As protein: CATRGLNTGELFF.

The CDR3: CASSSGTGQETQYF. CDR3 nucleotide sequence: TGTGCCAGCAGCTCCGGGACAGGGCAAGAGACCCAGTACTTC. The chain employs TRBV5-4 and TRBJ2-5, with 9 bases aligning to TRBD1. The length of the CDR3 is 14 residues. CDR1 is SGHNT, CDR2 YYREEE, per germline (reference sequence). After removal of 3 bases from V and 2 bases from J, the junction contained 2 bases not matched to a gene.

This rearrangement joins TRBV19 to TRBJ1-5, with 7 bases aligning to TRBD1. The CDR3 is 13 residues long. V was clipped by 8 bases and J by 4 bases; unmatched bases: 5. Germline V lookup: CDR1 LNHDA, CDR2 SQIVND (reference sequence). The CDR3 nucleotides read TGTGCCAGTTCCCGACAGGGTAATCAGCCCCAGCATTTT. Translation: CASSRQGNQPQHF.

The chain carries TRBV5-4 and TRBJ2-2; no firm D call. The CDR3 length is 15 residues. Germline V gene sequence: CDR1 SGHNT, CDR2 YYREEE (reference sequence). The V and J ends lost 0 bases and 0 bases respectively, with 6 bases between them. CDR3 amino acids: CASSLDYSNTGELFF. The DNA for the CDR3 is TGTGCCAGCAGCTTGGACTACTCGAACACCGGGGAGCTGTTTTTT.

This chain uses TRBV6-5 with TRBJ1-2; D is unclear. The ends were cut back, 0 bases at V and 4 bases at J, with 12 bases in the middle. Germline V gene data show CDR1 as MNHEY and CDR2 as SVGAGI. The CDR3 has 15 residues. The CDR3 loop reads CASSYSLRVPYGYTF. CDR3 in DNA: TGTGCCAGCAGTTACTCGCTACGGGTCCCCTATGGCTACACCTTC.

This clone is large in the sample. The chain recombines TRBV27 with TRBJ2-6, with a possible D match to TRBD2 (5 bases). Germline V gene sequence: CDR1 MNHEY, CDR2 SMNVEV (reference sequence). The CDR3 has 17 residues. Trimming stripped 2 bases from V and 0 bases from J, with 11 bases between. As DNA, the CDR3 is TGTGCCAGCAGTTTAAGCGGAGAGGGCTCTGGGGCCAACGTCCTGACTTTC. As protein: CASSLSGEGSGANVLTF.

The V gene is TRBV5-1, the J gene TRBJ1-2; TRBD1 agrees at 7 bases. The CDR3 has 14 amino acids. J lost 2 bases, V lost 3 bases, and 4 bases had no gene match. Per the germline V gene, CDR1 is SGHRS and CDR2 is YFSETQ. The DNA of the CDR3 is TGCGCCAGCAGCTATCAGGGACAGAACTATGGCTACACCTTC. Translating gives CASSYQGQNYGYTF.

The chain combines TRBV11-2 with TRBJ2-3; 8 nucleotides align to TRBD2. Unmatched junction bases numbered 9, after V lost 6 bases and J lost 4 bases. Looked up from germline, CDR1 is SGHAT and CDR2 is FQNNGV. The CDR3 is made up of 15 amino acids. As DNA, the CDR3 is TGTGCCAGCAGTTTTAGGGGCGGGAGGTCAGATACGCAGTATTTT. It yields the protein CASSFRGGRSDTQYF.

V usage is TRBV19 and J usage is TRBJ1-1; 8 bases align to TRBD1. The CDR3 sequence is 14 residues long. The V gene end was trimmed by 3 bases and the J gene end by 6 bases; junction bases not matched to a gene: 6. Germline V gene lookup returns CDR1 LNHDA and CDR2 SQIVND (reference sequence). CDR3 in DNA: TGTGCCAGTAGTATCGGGACAGGATACCCTGAAGCTTTCTTT. Translating it yields CASSIGTGYPEAFF. The variable domain in full, completed from reference TRBV19 and TRBJ1-1, reads DGGITQSPKYLFRKEGQNVTLSCEQNLNHDAMYWYRQDPGQGLRLIYYSQIVNDFQKGDIAEGYSVSREKKESFPLTVTSAQKNPTAFYLCASSIGTGYPEAFFGQGTRLTVV.

The chain is built from TRBV9 and TRBJ2-1; D ambiguous. With 3 bases removed from V and 3 bases from J, the gap between germline ends came to 7 bases. Germline-derived CDR1 and CDR2 are SGDLS and YYNGEE. The CDR3 contains 13 residues. The chain's CDR3 is CASSGSYYNEQFF. The CDR3 DNA reads as TGTGCCAGCAGCGGGAGTTACTACAATGAGCAGTTCTTC. Combining the CDR3 with reference TRBV9 and TRBJ2-1 gives the whole variable domain DSGVTQTPKHLITATGQRVTLRCSPRSGDLSVYWYQQSLDQGLQFLIQYYNGEERAKGNILERFSAQQFPDLHSELNLSSLELGDSALYFCASSGSYYNEQFFGPGTRLTVL.

By its share, this clone is large. The chain is built from TRBV6-1 and TRBJ2-7; D is uncertain. Germline V gene lookup returns CDR1 MNHNS and CDR2 SASEGT. V lost 1 base and J 1 base, leaving 14 bases between the germline ends. CDR3 length: 16 residues. The CDR3 reads CASSEVDGASSYEQYF. CDR3 nucleotide sequence: TGTGCCAGCAGTGAAGTTGACGGAGCTAGTTCCTACGAGCAGTACTTC.

The chain carries TRBV5-1 and TRBJ2-1; D is possibly TRBD2 (6 bases). V was trimmed by 0 bases and J by 6 bases, leaving 10 bases between them. Germline lookup yields CDR1 SGHRS and CDR2 YFSETQ. This CDR3 is built from 14 residues. CDR3 nucleotides: TGCGCCAGCAGCTTGGCCCTAGCGCCCAATGAGCAGTTCTTC. It translates to CASSLALAPNEQFF.

The chain couples TRBV27 to TRBJ2-7; no clear D gene. Trimming removed 2 bases from V and 0 bases from J, with 8 bases in between. The CDR3 is 14 residues long. Per germline, CDR1 MNHEY and CDR2 SMNVEV (reference sequence). This chain's CDR3 is CASSLESNSYEQYF. The CDR3 DNA follows: TGTGCCAGCAGTTTAGAGAGTAACTCCTACGAGCAGTACTTC.

J is TRBJ2-1 and V is TRBV7-9, with 10 bases identical to TRBD2. V dropped 0 bases and J dropped 4; count of bases not matched to a gene: 9. The CDR3 contains 18 residues. Germline assignment: CDR1 SEHNR and CDR2 FQNEAQ (reference sequence). Here the CDR3 reads CASSLAPGLAGAYNEQFF. Here the CDR3 DNA reads TGTGCCAGCAGCTTAGCGCCGGGGCTAGCGGGAGCTTACAATGAGCAGTTCTTC.

This CDR3 is CASSRGRGYTF. The CDR3 region has the DNA TGTGCCAGTAGTAGGGGGCGCGGCTACACCTTC. This chain connects TRBV19 to TRBJ1-2; a weak D match, TRBD1 (6 bases). Germline values: CDR1 LNHDA, CDR2 SQIVND (reference sequence). The CDR3 is made up of 11 amino acids. With 4 bases removed from V and 8 bases from J, the gap between germline ends came to 8 bases.

About this clone itself: One end of the junction varies from germline; a read error may be responsible. The rearrangement uses TRBV10-1 and TRBJ2-7; 7 positions agree with TRBD1. Germline CDR1 and CDR2: WNHNN and SYGVQD (reference sequence). The CDR3 totals 13 residues. CDR3 bases: TGCGCCAGCAGTGAGACCCCGGGCAGGGGGTTGGTCTTC. Amino acid sequence: CASSETPGRGLVF.

The rearrangement joins TRBV4-1 to TRBJ2-7; D might be TRBD2 (6 bases). The CDR3 runs 17 residues. The germline CDR1 and CDR2 sequences are MGHRA and YSYEKL. Between the trimmed V and J ends, which lost 4 bases and 3 bases, there was a span of 22 bases. The CDR3 coding sequence is TGCGCCAGCAGCCGGGGAATCGGGGGAGAGCTCTTCTACGAGCAGTACTTC. This translates into CASSRGIGGELFYEQYF.

The rearrangement joins TRBV5-6 to TRBJ1-2; TRBD1 aligns across 8 bases. This CDR3 spans 12 amino acids. Germline CDR1 is SGHDT and CDR2 is YYEEEE. Trimming cost V 7 bases and J 8 bases; bases outside gene matches: 7. This CDR3 reads CASGHRGLGYTF. The DNA for the CDR3 is TGTGCCAGCGGGCACAGGGGGTTAGGCTACACCTTC.

The V and J genes are TRBV6-5 and TRBJ2-7, with D possibly TRBD1 on 6 matching bases. The CDR3 is 13 amino acids. The V end was cut by 6 bases, the J end by 1 base, with 10 bases between. The germline V gene has CDR1 MNHEY and CDR2 SVGAGI. The CDR3 DNA reads TGTGCCAGCAGGGTCACAGGGTCCTACGAGCAGTACTTC. It yields the protein CASRVTGSYEQYF.